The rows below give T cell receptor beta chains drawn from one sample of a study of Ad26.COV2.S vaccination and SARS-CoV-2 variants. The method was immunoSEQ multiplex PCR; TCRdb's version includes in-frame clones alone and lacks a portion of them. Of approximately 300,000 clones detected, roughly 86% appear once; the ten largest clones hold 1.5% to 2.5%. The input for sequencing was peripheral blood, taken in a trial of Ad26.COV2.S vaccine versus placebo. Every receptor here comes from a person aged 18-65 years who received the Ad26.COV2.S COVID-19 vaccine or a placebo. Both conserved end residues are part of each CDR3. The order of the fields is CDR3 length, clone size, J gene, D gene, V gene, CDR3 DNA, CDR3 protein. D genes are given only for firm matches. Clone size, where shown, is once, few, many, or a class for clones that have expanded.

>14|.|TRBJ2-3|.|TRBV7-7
TGTGCCAGCAGCTCTGGATTTAGCACAGATACGCAGTATTTT
CASSSGFSTDTQYF
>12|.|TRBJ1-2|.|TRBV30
TGTGCCTGGACGCAGCAATTCTATGGCTACACCTTC
CAWTQQFYGYTF
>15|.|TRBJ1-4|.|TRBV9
TGTGCCAGCAGCCCAACGGGGACGGGGGATGAAAAACTGTTTTTT
CASSPTGTGDEKLFF
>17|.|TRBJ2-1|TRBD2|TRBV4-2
TGTGCCAGCAGCCCCCGGGAGGGGGACCCCTCCTACAATGAGCAGTTCTTC
CASSPREGDPSYNEQFF
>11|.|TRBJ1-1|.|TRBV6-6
TGTGCCAGCAGTTACGGGGGTGAAGCTTTCTTT
CASSYGGEAFF
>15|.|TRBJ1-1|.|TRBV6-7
TGTGCCAGCAGTTACGGGACGGAACTCAACACTGAAGCTTTCTTT
CASSYGTELNTEAFF
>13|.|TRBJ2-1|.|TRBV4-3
TGCGCCAGCAGCCGAACGGTCTACAATGAGCAGTTCTTC
CASSRTVYNEQFF
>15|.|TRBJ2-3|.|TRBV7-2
TGTGCCAGCAGCTTACAGAAATGGGGAGCAGATACGCAGTATTTT
CASSLQKWGADTQYF
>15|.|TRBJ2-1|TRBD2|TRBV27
TGTGCCAGCAGCCGATCTAGCGGGGGATACAATGAGCAGTTCTTC
CASSRSSGGYNEQFF
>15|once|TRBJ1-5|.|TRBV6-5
TGTGCCAGCAGCCCCCCCGGAGGGGCCGGGCAGCCCCAGCATTTT
CASSPPGGAGQPQHF
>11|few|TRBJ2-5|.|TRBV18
TGTGCCAGCTCACGGCAAGAGACCCAGTACTTC
CASSRQETQYF
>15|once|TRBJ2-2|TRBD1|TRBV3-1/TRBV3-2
TGTGCCAGCAGCCCTTCGGACAGGGGGACCGGGGAGCTGTTTTTT
CASSPSDRGTGELFF
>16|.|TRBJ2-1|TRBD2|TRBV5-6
TGTGCCAGCAGCTTGACTAGCGGGGGGAGCTTAGATGAGCAGTTCTTC
CASSLTSGGSLDEQFF
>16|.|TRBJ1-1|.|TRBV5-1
TGCGCCAGCAGCCTAGGTGGCTTGGGCAGGGGCACTGAAGCTTTCTTT
CASSLGGLGRGTEAFF
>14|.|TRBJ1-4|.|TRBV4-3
TGCGCCAGCAGCCCTGACAGGTGGGGTGAAAAACTGTTTTTT
CASSPDRWGEKLFF
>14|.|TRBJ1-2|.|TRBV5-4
TGTGCCAGCAGCTTGGCCGCACAGCTCTATGGCTACACCTTC
CASSLAAQLYGYTF
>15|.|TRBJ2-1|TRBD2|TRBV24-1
TGTGCCACCAGTGATCCGGGGGGATCCGGCAATGAGCAGTTCTTC
CATSDPGGSGNEQFF
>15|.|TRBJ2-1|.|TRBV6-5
TGTGCCAGCACTCCCCCGGGCCCTAGCTACAATGAGCAGTTCTTC
CASTPPGPSYNEQFF
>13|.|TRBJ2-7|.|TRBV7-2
TGTGCCAGCAGACCGGCAGCCTCCTACGAGCAGTACTTC
CASRPAASYEQYF
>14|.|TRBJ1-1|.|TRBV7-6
TGTGCCAGCAGCTTAGCAGGGAGTTCCACTGAAGCTTTCTTT
CASSLAGSSTEAFF
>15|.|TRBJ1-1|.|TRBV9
TGTGCCAGCAGCGTAGGGTCAGCCATGAACACTGAAGCTTTCTTT
CASSVGSAMNTEAFF
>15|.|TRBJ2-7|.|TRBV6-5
TGTGCCACCAGTTTGGGGACCTCCTCGGCTTTCGGGCAGTACTTC
CATSLGTSSAFGQYF
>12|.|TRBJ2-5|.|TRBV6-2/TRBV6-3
TGTGCCAGCGGCCTAGCGCCGGAGACCCAGTACTTC
CASGLAPETQYF
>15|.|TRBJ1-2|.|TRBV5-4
TGTGCCAGCAGCTTGGATGGAGGACATCACTATGGCTACACCTTC
CASSLDGGHHYGYTF
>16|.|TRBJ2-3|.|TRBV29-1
TGCAGCGTTGAGGCCCCCGGGGGCGTAGTGGCAGATACGCAGTATTTT
CSVEAPGGVVADTQYF
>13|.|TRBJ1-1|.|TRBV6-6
TGTGCCAGCAGTACACCCGAGAACACTGAAGCTTTCTTT
CASSTPENTEAFF
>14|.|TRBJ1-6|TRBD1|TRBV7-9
TGTGCCAGCAGCTCAGGACAGGGATCCTCACCCCTCCACTTT
CASSSGQGSSPLHF
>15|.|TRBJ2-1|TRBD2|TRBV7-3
TGTGCCAGCAGCTTAATAGCGGGGACGCACGATGAGCAGTTCTTC
CASSLIAGTHDEQFF
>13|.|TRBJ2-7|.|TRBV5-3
TGTGCCAGAAGCTTGGCACTCGGCCACGAGCAGTACTTC
CARSLALGHEQYF
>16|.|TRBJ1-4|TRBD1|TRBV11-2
TGTGCCAGCAGCTTAGCCCGGGACAGTCTTAATGAAAAACTGTTTTTT
CASSLARDSLNEKLFF
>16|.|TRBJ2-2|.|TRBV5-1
TGCGCCAGCAGCCCCCGGCCCCCAATTGGCACCGGGGAGCTGTTTTTT
CASSPRPPIGTGELFF
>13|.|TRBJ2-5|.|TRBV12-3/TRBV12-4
TGTGCCAGCAAATGGACACGCCAAGAGACCCAGTACTTC
CASKWTRQETQYF
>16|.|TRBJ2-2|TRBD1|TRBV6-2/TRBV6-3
TGTGCCAGCAGTTGGCGGACAGGAGCGAACACCGGGGAGCTGTTTTTT
CASSWRTGANTGELFF
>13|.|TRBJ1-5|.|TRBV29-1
TGCAGCGTTGAAGATCGTTGGGGGCAGCCCCAGCATTTT
CSVEDRWGQPQHF
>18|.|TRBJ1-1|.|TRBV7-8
TGTGCCAGCAGCCCCTACAGGGTATGGGAGCGCCAGAACACTGAAGCTTTCTTT
CASSPYRVWERQNTEAFF
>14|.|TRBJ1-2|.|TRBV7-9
TGTGCCAGCAGCTTAGTGCAGGGCTCCTATGGCTACACCTTC
CASSLVQGSYGYTF
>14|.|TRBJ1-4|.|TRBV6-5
TGTGCCAGTCGGCGGGGAACAACTAATGAAAAACTGTTTTTT
CASRRGTTNEKLFF
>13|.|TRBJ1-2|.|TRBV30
TGTGCCTGGAGTAGACCCGCTTCCTATGGCTACACCTTC
CAWSRPASYGYTF
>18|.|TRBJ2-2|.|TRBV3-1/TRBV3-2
TGTGCCAGCAGCCACCCGAACCTTCAGAGTGGCGACACCGGGGAGCTGTTTTTT
CASSHPNLQSGDTGELFF
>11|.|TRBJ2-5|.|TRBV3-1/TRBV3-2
TGTGCCAGCAGCCAAAGGGAGACCCAGTACTTC
CASSQRETQYF
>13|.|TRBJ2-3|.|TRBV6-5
TGTGCCACCAATAAACAGGGCAAAGATACGCAGTATTTT
CATNKQGKDTQYF
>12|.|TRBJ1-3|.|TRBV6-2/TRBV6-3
TGTGCCAGCAGTTACTCACGGAACACCATATATTTT
CASSYSRNTIYF
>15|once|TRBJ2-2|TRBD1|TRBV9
TGTGCCCGCCGCGGACAGGGGGGGGACACCGGGGAGCTGTTTTTT
CARRGQGGDTGELFF
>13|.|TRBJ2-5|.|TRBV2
TGTGCCAGCAGTGTTGTAACAGAAGAGACCCAGTACTTC
CASSVVTEETQYF
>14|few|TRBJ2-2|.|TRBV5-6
TGTGCCAGCAGACACCCTCGTTCCAGCGGGGAGCTGTTTTTT
CASRHPRSSGELFF
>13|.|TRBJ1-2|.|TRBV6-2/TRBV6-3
TGTGCCAGCAGTTACTCCGGGACCTATGGCTACACCTTC
CASSYSGTYGYTF
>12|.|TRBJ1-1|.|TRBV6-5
TGTGCCAGCGGCTCCGGGGGCCCTGAAGCTTTCTTT
CASGSGGPEAFF
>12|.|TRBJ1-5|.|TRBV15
TGTGCCACGGGGGGTCGAGATCAGCCCCAGCATTTT
CATGGRDQPQHF
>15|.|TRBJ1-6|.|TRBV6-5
TGTGCCAGCAGCACAGGGACTATACATAATTCACCCCTCCACTTT
CASSTGTIHNSPLHF